A single sample is the source of the 9 T cell receptor beta chains below, sequenced in a study of OX40 agonist ivuxolimab in advanced cancers. This table comes from immunoSEQ multiplex PCR, and its TCRdb copy is limited to in-frame clones, with some not included. This sample has approximately 73,000 clones, with less than 90% found just once. This material consisted of CD4+ or CD8+ T cells sorted from blood, taken in a trial of the OX40 agonist ivuxolimab. The receptors were gathered from an adult with an advanced solid tumor such as melanoma, head and neck, liver or kidney cancer.

Here the CDR3 DNA reads TGCAGCGTTGAGAAGGGAGGGATCGGAAACACCATATATTTT. It yields the protein CSVEKGGIGNTIYF. The J gene is TRBJ1-3, the V gene TRBV29-1, with no clear D. V was pared by 3 bases and J by 4 bases, with 13 bases between. The length of the CDR3 is 14 residues. The V gene's germline CDR1 is SQVTM and CDR2 ANQGSEA.

V usage is TRBV14 and J usage is TRBJ1-2; no clear D. The CDR3 is 17 amino acids. V was trimmed by 0 bases and J by 7 bases, leaving 21 bases between them. CDR1 is SGHDN, CDR2 FVKESK, per germline. CDR3 protein: CASSQDFRARWLGGYTF. In DNA form, the CDR3 reads TGTGCCAGCAGCCAAGATTTTCGAGCTAGATGGCTAGGTGGCTACACCTTC.

The V and J genes are TRBV19 and TRBJ2-7, with D uncertain. CDR1 and CDR2 (germline): LNHDA, SQIVND (reference sequence). V lost 5 bases and J lost 0, with 11 bases in between. This CDR3 comprises 14 residues. The CDR3 loop reads CASSLLLNSYEQYF. The DNA of the CDR3 is TGTGCCAGTAGTCTTCTTCTAAACTCCTACGAGCAGTACTTC.

The V and J genes are TRBV7-6 and TRBJ1-1; no reliable D call. The V gene's germline CDR1 is SGHVS and CDR2 FNYEAQ. The CDR3 length is 14 residues. Trimming pared 2 bases from V and 6 bases from J, leaving 13 bases between. In DNA form, the CDR3 reads TGTGCCAGCAGCTTAATGAGCGGTGACGCTGAAGCTTTCTTT. It yields the protein CASSLMSGDAEAFF.

V is TRBV11-3 and J is TRBJ1-2; D is undetermined. CDR3 size: 15 residues. Trimming shortened V by 5 bases and J by 0 bases, and 13 bases separated the two germline ends. Germline V gives CDR1 SGHNT, CDR2 YENEEA. CDR3 DNA: TGTGCCAGCAGCCCGCGGACGGAAGCTAACTATGGCTACACCTTC. Translation gives CASSPRTEANYGYTF.

The rearrangement links TRBV5-3 to TRBJ2-7; TRBD2 aligns across 9 bases. Being an ORF, TRBV5-3 has a function that is uncertain. Trimming at V came to 0 bases and at J to 6 bases, leaving 16 bases not matched to a gene. CDR3 length equals 18 residues. The CDR3 loop is CARSLAPRFVAGVREQYF. CDR3 DNA sequence: TGTGCCAGAAGCTTGGCCCCTAGGTTTGTAGCGGGAGTGCGCGAGCAGTACTTC.

In this sample, this clone turned up once. The chain uses TRBV30 and TRBJ2-7; TRBD2 aligns across 9 bases. Germline V gene sequence: CDR1 GTSNPN, CDR2 SVGIG (reference sequence). Unmatched junction bases numbered 10, after V lost 1 base and J lost 6 bases. The CDR3 is 15 amino acids. The CDR3 here is CAWSGLVAGVAEQYF. The DNA of the CDR3 is TGTGCCTGGAGTGGGCTAGTAGCGGGAGTAGCCGAGCAGTACTTC.

The genes are TRBV7-9 and TRBJ2-7; perhaps D is TRBD1 or TRBD2 (5 bases each). CDR1 SEHNR and CDR2 FQNEAQ come from the germline V gene (reference sequence). This CDR3 has 14 amino acids. V lost 2 bases to trimming and J lost 2 bases, with 10 bases between them. The CDR3 region is CASSLWDGAYEQYF. The CDR3 DNA follows: TGTGCCAGCAGCTTATGGGACGGTGCCTACGAGCAGTACTTC.

The rearrangement joins TRBV27 to TRBJ1-2; 9 nucleotides agree with TRBD1. CDR1 MNHEY and CDR2 SMNVEV come from the germline V gene (reference sequence). V lost 11 bases, J lost 4 bases, and 5 bases stayed unmatched. This CDR3 contains 12 residues. For the CDR3, the DNA is TGTGCCTCCGGGACAGGGACCTATGGCTACACCTTC. It is translated as CASGTGTYGYTF.